A selection of T cell receptor beta chains follows, all from one sample in a study of blood T cell repertoires in COVID-19. Method: immunoSEQ multiplex PCR; TCRdb's copy keeps in-frame clones and lacks some. This table holds 28,000 or so clones, about 90% found once. Specimen: peripheral blood. These receptors originate from a human donor in a cohort sampled during active COVID-19. Both conserved end residues are part of each CDR3. D genes are given only for firm matches. The size field is filled for only some rows; it gives once, few, many or a size class.

TRBV7-6	16	few	TRBD2	TRBJ2-2	TGTGCCAGCAGCTTAGAAAGCGGGGCGAACACCGGGGAGCTGTTTTTT	CASSLESGANTGELFF
TRBV25-1	17	.	TRBD2	TRBJ2-1	TGTGCCAGCAGTGAATATCAGGGACTAGCGTTCGGAAATGAGCAGTTCTTC	CASSEYQGLAFGNEQFF
TRBV12-3/TRBV12-4	13	.	.	TRBJ2-2	TGTGCCAGCAGCCCCCGGAACACCGGGGAGCTGTTTTTT	CASSPRNTGELFF
TRBV4-3	14	few	.	TRBJ2-7	TGCGCCAGCAGCCAAGTATCAGGGATCGGCGAGCAGTACTTC	CASSQVSGIGEQYF
TRBV5-6	17	.	.	TRBJ1-3	TGTGCCAGCAGCCTGGGGGTTTGGAACCTAGGCGGAAACACCATATATTTT	CASSLGVWNLGGNTIYF
TRBV3-1/TRBV3-2	17	once	TRBD1	TRBJ2-7	TGTGCCAGCAGCCAAGGGTTTCAGGGGGAGACTCACTACGAGCAGTACTTC	CASSQGFQGETHYEQYF
TRBV9	17	.	.	TRBJ2-1	TGTGCCAGCAGCGGCAGGGGCGGTGGTTCGGGGTACAATGAGCAGTTCTTC	CASSGRGGGSGYNEQFF
TRBV7-8	15	.	.	TRBJ2-7	TGTGCCAGCAGCTTATTCCGATCACCGACAGAGAAGCAGTACTTC	CASSLFRSPTEKQYF
TRBV7-9	13	.	.	TRBJ1-1	TGTGCCAGCAGCTTCAAACCGGGCACTGAAGCTTTCTTT	CASSFKPGTEAFF
TRBV11-2	13	.	.	TRBJ2-7	TGTGCCAGCAGCTTCCATCCCTCCTACGAGCAGTACTTC	CASSFHPSYEQYF